This T cell receptor beta chain stems from a study of blood T cell repertoires in COVID-19. Data came from immunoSEQ multiplex PCR; TCRdb stores just in-frame clones and leaves some out. The table has some 220,000 clones, around 85% seen once. The CDR3 covers 13 residues. The V and J ends lost 3 bases and 8 bases respectively, with 13 bases between them. Germline values: CDR1 MNHEY, CDR2 SMNVEV (reference sequence). The rearrangement joins TRBV27 to TRBJ1-2, with D possibly TRBD1 on 5 matching bases. This TCR was sampled from a woman aged 50 to 65 in a cohort exposed to, infected with or recovered from COVID-19 (not recorded which). Input material: PBMCs or T cells enriched from blood (not recorded which). CDR3 DNA: TGTGCCAGCAGTTTGGAGGGCTGGGGGGGCTACACCTTC. This gives the protein CASSLEGWGGYTF.